The 8 T cell receptor beta chains listed next were all sequenced from one sample in a study of blood T cells in healthy people across ages. A second PCR of 7 to 11 cycles used a sample-barcoded 5' primer and a J-beta primer mix. TCRdb analysed the 5' RACE reads with MiXCR anew, one entry per CDR3 protein. This sample carries a few hundred thousand distinct CDR3 sequences, 45% to 65% of them seen once, and the ten largest clones take around 53%. Input material: blood. Source of these receptors: a man between 60 and 75 years old in good health.

In this sample, this clonotype turned up once. It may be a read error: a sequence one base away is much more abundant. The chain combines TRBV6-5 with TRBJ2-7; 11 bases are shared with TRBD2. Germline V gives CDR1 MNHEY, CDR2 SVGAGI. The V segment lost 7 bases and the J segment 7 bases; nucleotides outside the gene matches: 6. This CDR3 region has 13 residues. CDR3 coding DNA: TGTGCCAGCAAGCCTAGCGGGAGGAGTGAGCAGTACTTC. Translation: CASKPSGRSEQYF.

The chain uses TRBV24-1 and TRBJ2-6, with 9 bases lining up with TRBD1. The length of the CDR3 is 16 residues. Germline V gene data show CDR1 as KGHDR and CDR2 as SFDVKD. J lost 1 base, V lost 4 bases, and 1 base had no gene match. The CDR3: CATSEGTGSGANVLTF. In nucleotides, the CDR3 is TGTGCCACCAGTGAAGGGACAGGGTCTGGGGCCAACGTCCTGACTTTC.

This clonotype was recorded a few times. V is TRBV28 and J is TRBJ2-7; a possible D gene is TRBD1 (6 bases). The ends were cut back, 7 bases at V and 2 bases at J, with 15 bases in the middle. This CDR3 has 14 residues. From germline, CDR1 is MDHEN and CDR2 SYDVKM. The CDR3 protein is CASMGARTAYEQYF. The CDR3 bases are TGTGCCAGCATGGGGGCGCGGACCGCCTACGAGCAGTACTTC.

The chain employs TRBV20-1 and TRBJ2-3; TRBD2 matches at 14 bases. The CDR3 totals 17 residues. With V trimmed by 5 bases and J by 2 bases, 9 bases remained unmatched. CDR1 is DFQATT, CDR2 SNEGSKA, per germline (reference sequence). The CDR3 nucleotides are TGCAGTGCTCCAGGACTAGCGGGGGGAGGTTCCACAGATACGCAGTATTTT. Translating it yields CSAPGLAGGGSTDTQYF.

The chain links TRBV11-2 to TRBJ1-1, with 9 bases that match TRBD1. CDR3 size: 14 residues. With V trimmed by 5 bases and J by 5 bases, 6 bases remained unmatched. In germline, CDR1 is SGHAT, CDR2 FQNNGV. The CDR3 protein is CASSATGGWTEAFF. CDR3 DNA: TGTGCCAGCAGCGCCACAGGGGGCTGGACTGAAGCTTTCTTT.

The rearrangement uses TRBV9 and TRBJ2-7, with TRBD1 matching over 8 bases. The CDR3 length is 15 residues. Germline V lookup: CDR1 SGDLS, CDR2 YYNGEE. The V gene end was trimmed by 0 bases and the J gene end by 2 bases; junction bases not matched to a gene: 4. The CDR3 DNA reads TGTGCCAGCAGCGTAGATCGGGACAGGCCCTACGAGCAGTACTTC. Amino acids: CASSVDRDRPYEQYF.

This clonotype was seen more than once but under ten times. The chain combines TRBV30 with TRBJ1-6; D is uncertain. Trimming stripped 7 bases from V and 6 bases from J, with 16 bases between. The V gene's germline CDR1 is GTSNPN and CDR2 SVGIG (reference sequence). This CDR3 contains 14 residues. As DNA, the CDR3 is TGTGCCTACCGCCCGTACTATCTTAATTCACCCCTCCACTTT. It encodes CAYRPYYLNSPLHF.

The V gene is TRBV7-9, the J gene TRBJ2-4; D is perhaps TRBD1 (6 bases). V was pared by 5 bases and J by 13 bases, with 24 bases between. Germline V gives CDR1 SEHNR, CDR2 FQNEAQ (reference sequence). This CDR3 has 15 amino acids. CDR3 residues: CASSPLRTARNEQYF. Written as DNA, the CDR3 is TGTGCCAGCAGCCCCCTCCGGACAGCCCGCAATGAGCAGTACTTC.